What follows are 15 T cell receptor beta chains derived from one specimen sequenced in a study of blood T cell repertoires in COVID-19. The assay was immunoSEQ multiplex PCR, and TCRdb's table has in-frame clones only and misses some. The data contain some 150,000 clones, about 80% of them singletons. The source material was peripheral blood. The receptors were gathered from a man between 60 and 75 years old with acute or convalescent COVID-19.

V gene TRBV10-3 combines with J gene TRBJ1-6; 7 nucleotides line up with TRBD1. Germline assignment: CDR1 ENHRY and CDR2 SYGVKD. The CDR3 runs to 16 residues. With 0 bases clipped from V and 5 bases from J, the junction kept 4 bases outside the gene matches. The CDR3 DNA follows: TGTGCCATCAGTGAGTCATCCCAGGGGGATAATTCACCCCTCCACTTT. Its translation: CAISESSQGDNSPLHF.

This clone was detected a few times. The rearrangement joins TRBV11-3 to TRBJ2-1; TRBD2 aligns across 8 bases. Germline V gene sequence: CDR1 SGHNT, CDR2 YENEEA. The CDR3 extends over 15 amino acids. With 5 bases clipped from V and 6 bases from J, the junction kept 9 bases outside the gene matches. CDR3: CASSLTGGEFNEQFF. The CDR3 region has the DNA TGTGCCAGCAGCCTTACGGGAGGGGAGTTCAATGAGCAGTTCTTC.

V gene TRBV4-3 combines with J gene TRBJ1-6, with 11 positions matching TRBD1. This CDR3 contains 18 residues. V lost 4 bases to trimming and J lost 3 bases; unmatched junction nucleotides: 8. Per germline, CDR1 LGHNA and CDR2 YSLEER. DNA for the CDR3: TGCGCCAGCAGCCCGACGACCGGGACAGGGGGCTATAATTCACCCCTCCACTTT. Residues: CASSPTTGTGGYNSPLHF.

This clone showed up just once. The genes are TRBV6-5 and TRBJ1-2; D may be TRBD1 (5 bases). The CDR3 has 15 amino acids. V was trimmed by 0 bases and J by 4 bases, leaving 12 bases between them. The germline CDR1 and CDR2 sequences are MNHEY and SVGAGI. Here the CDR3 DNA reads TGTGCCAGCAGTTACTCCGAAAGGGGCCTCTATGGCTACACCTTC. Protein product: CASSYSERGLYGYTF.

This clone has more than one count but fewer than ten. This chain joins TRBV9 and TRBJ1-6, with D unclear. The CDR3 has 13 amino acids. Per germline, CDR1 SGDLS and CDR2 YYNGEE. V was shortened by 3 bases and J by 4 bases, with 5 bases between the two germline ends. CDR3 residues: CASSAGYNSPLHF. The CDR3 bases are TGTGCCAGCAGCGCAGGTTATAATTCACCCCTCCACTTT. Filled out from reference TRBV9 and TRBJ1-6, the complete variable domain reads DSGVTQTPKHLITATGQRVTLRCSPRSGDLSVYWYQQSLDQGLQFLIQYYNGEERAKGNILERFSAQQFPDLHSELNLSSLELGDSALYFCASSAGYNSPLHFGNGTRLTVT.

The J gene is TRBJ1-5, the V gene TRBV7-2; TRBD1 matches 8 bases. Germline trimming cut 2 bases from V and 7 bases from J; bases unmatched to any gene: 7. The CDR3 length is 15 residues. Germline CDR1 reads SGHTA; CDR2 reads FQGNSA. CDR3 sequence: CASSLSRGQGQPQHF. DNA of the CDR3: TGTGCCAGCAGCTTATCCAGGGGGCAGGGACAGCCCCAGCATTTT.

This clone was seen a few times. The CDR3 sequence: CASSPRVRGQPETQYF. The CDR3 DNA sequence: TGTGCCAGCTCACCACGGGTTAGGGGACAGCCGGAGACCCAGTACTTC. The rearrangement uses TRBV18 and TRBJ2-5, with 7 bases aligning to TRBD1. Germline V CDR1 and CDR2: KGHSH, LQKENI. There are 16 residues in the CDR3. Trimming cost V 1 base and J 5 bases; bases outside gene matches: 10.

The rearrangement joins TRBV7-9 to TRBJ2-5; D not certain. The V and J ends lost 3 bases and 5 bases respectively, with 10 bases between them. The CDR3 runs to 13 residues. Germline V gene lookup returns CDR1 SEHNR and CDR2 FQNEAQ (reference sequence). The CDR3 region is CASSFQVKETQYF. The DNA of the CDR3 is TGTGCCAGCAGCTTTCAGGTCAAGGAGACCCAGTACTTC.

V is TRBV4-2 and J is TRBJ2-3; the match to TRBD2 covers 13 bases. Germline trimming cut 1 base from V and 3 bases from J; bases unmatched to any gene: 13. The CDR3 has 20 amino acids. Germline V CDR1 and CDR2: LGHNA, YNFKEQ. The CDR3 here is CASSQVGGLAGWEPTDTQYF. The CDR3 region has the DNA TGTGCCAGCAGCCAAGTAGGGGGACTAGCGGGATGGGAGCCGACAGATACGCAGTATTTT.

This clone has only a few counts. The chain has TRBV3-1 (or the pseudogene TRBV3-2) and TRBJ2-7; 9 nucleotides line up with TRBD1. V was pared by 3 bases and J by 6 bases, with 9 bases of the junction left unmatched. Germline assignment: CDR1 LGHDT and CDR2 YNNKEL (reference sequence). This CDR3 is built from 15 residues. The CDR3 loop reads CASSQPGTGRFEQYF. CDR3 nucleotides: TGTGCCAGCAGCCAGCCCGGGACAGGGCGGTTCGAGCAGTACTTC.

The V call is TRBV28, the J call TRBJ2-3; D might be TRBD2 (6 bases). The CDR3 spans 15 residues. With 2 bases removed from V and 1 base from J, the gap between germline ends came to 10 bases. Germline assignment: CDR1 MDHEN and CDR2 SYDVKM. CDR3 sequence reads: CASSLGGGGTDTQYF. The CDR3 DNA sequence: TGTGCCAGCAGTTTAGGAGGAGGGGGCACAGATACGCAGTATTTT.

The chain joins TRBV5-8 to TRBJ2-1; a weak D match, TRBD2 (6 bases). Germline V gives CDR1 SGHTS, CDR2 YDEGEE. The germline V and J ends were trimmed by 2 bases and 9 bases, with 12 bases remaining between them. The CDR3 has 13 residues. CDR3 in amino acids: CASSFGGVGEQFF. The DNA for the CDR3 is TGTGCCAGCAGCTTTGGAGGGGTCGGTGAGCAGTTCTTC.

A few counts support this clone. The chain uses TRBV6-5 and TRBJ1-5; 7 nucleotides match TRBD1. Looked up from germline, CDR1 is MNHEY and CDR2 is SVGAGI. The J segment lost 3 bases and the V segment lost 6 bases, leaving 5 bases of the junction unmatched. The CDR3 sequence is 14 residues long. The CDR3 DNA reads as TGTGCCAGCAGCAGGACAGGATTCAATCAGCCCCAGCATTTT. This codes for CASSRTGFNQPQHF.

CDR3 sequence (DNA): TGTGCCAGTAACCCGGGAGGGGGGCCCACTGAAGCTTTCTTT. Its translation is CASNPGGGPTEAFF. The rearrangement joins TRBV19 to TRBJ1-1; a possible D gene is TRBD1 (6 bases). This CDR3 is 14 amino acids long. The V end was cut by 7 bases, the J end by 4 bases, with 16 bases between. The germline gives CDR1 LNHDA, CDR2 SQIVND (reference sequence).

This chain uses TRBV6-5 with TRBJ1-3, with 7 positions matching TRBD1. CDR1 MNHEY and CDR2 SVGAGI come from the germline V gene. V shed 4 bases, J shed 1 base, and the junction held 7 bases outside the gene matches. CDR3 length equals 16 residues. CDR3 DNA: TGTGCCAGCAGTTCGGACAGGTTAATTTCTGGAAACACCATATATTTT. Its translation is CASSSDRLISGNTIYF.